These T cell receptor beta chains were read from a single sample in a study of cytomegalovirus exposure and HLA in healthy donors. Assay used: immunoSEQ multiplex PCR; TCRdb lists only in-frame clones, some missing. The data hold some 170,000 clones, with 85% to 90% observed a single time. The specimen sequenced was PBMCs. Receptors were obtained from a woman aged 30 to 39 in good health and CMV-seronegative. Each CDR3 is given with its conserved first and last residue. A D gene is named only where the DNA matches it firmly. Clone size is not always given. Where it is, it says once, few, many or a class for expanded clones.

clone size: NA
V gene: TRBV5-1
D gene: TRBD1
J gene: TRBJ2-1
CDR3 protein: CASSNRDRASYNEQFF
CDR3 DNA: TGCGCCAGCAGCAACCGGGACAGGGCATCCTACAATGAGCAGTTCTTC

clone size: NA
V gene: TRBV9
D gene: TRBD1
J gene: TRBJ1-2
CDR3 protein: CASSSGGSYTF
CDR3 DNA: TGTGCCAGCAGCTCAGGGGGCAGTTACACCTTC

clone size: few
V gene: TRBV6-5
D gene: NA
J gene: TRBJ1-5
CDR3 protein: CASSPYSNQPQHF
CDR3 DNA: TGTGCCAGCAGCCCTTATAGCAATCAGCCCCAGCATTTT

clone size: NA
V gene: TRBV19
D gene: TRBD1
J gene: TRBJ1-5
CDR3 protein: CASSIDRRTGYSNQPQHF
CDR3 DNA: TGTGCCAGTAGTATAGATCGAAGGACAGGGTATAGCAATCAGCCCCAGCATTTT

clone size: NA
V gene: TRBV6-5
D gene: NA
J gene: TRBJ1-1
CDR3 protein: CASSYSIGANTEAFF
CDR3 DNA: TGTGCCAGCAGTTACTCGATAGGGGCGAACACTGAAGCTTTCTTT

clone size: NA
V gene: TRBV5-1
D gene: TRBD1
J gene: TRBJ1-5
CDR3 protein: CASSSTGGNQPQHF
CDR3 DNA: TGCGCCAGCAGTTCGACAGGGGGCAATCAGCCCCAGCATTTT

clone size: NA
V gene: TRBV4-1
D gene: TRBD1
J gene: TRBJ2-5
CDR3 protein: CASSQGAGGQETQYF
CDR3 DNA: TGCGCCAGCAGCCAAGGAGCAGGGGGCCAAGAGACCCAGTACTTC

clone size: NA
V gene: TRBV6-1
D gene: NA
J gene: TRBJ2-7
CDR3 protein: CASKADWYEQYF
CDR3 DNA: TGTGCCAGCAAGGCGGACTGGTACGAGCAGTACTTC

clone size: NA
V gene: TRBV19
D gene: NA
J gene: TRBJ2-7
CDR3 protein: CASRGRGTNEQYF
CDR3 DNA: TGTGCCAGTAGGGGTAGGGGTACGAACGAGCAGTACTTC

clone size: NA
V gene: TRBV29-1
D gene: TRBD1
J gene: TRBJ2-7
CDR3 protein: CSVEGRGPEQYF
CDR3 DNA: TGCAGCGTTGAAGGAAGGGGGCCCGAGCAGTACTTC

clone size: NA
V gene: TRBV5-8
D gene: NA
J gene: TRBJ1-1
CDR3 protein: CASSLLGSGMNTEAFF
CDR3 DNA: TGTGCCAGCAGCTTATTGGGTTCAGGGATGAACACTGAAGCTTTCTTT

clone size: NA
V gene: TRBV2
D gene: NA
J gene: TRBJ2-3
CDR3 protein: CAPQADLWADTQYF
CDR3 DNA: TGTGCCCCCCAAGCGGACCTTTGGGCAGATACGCAGTATTTT

clone size: NA
V gene: TRBV5-4
D gene: NA
J gene: TRBJ1-1
CDR3 protein: CASTVPGTEAFF
CDR3 DNA: TGTGCCAGCACCGTCCCGGGCACTGAAGCTTTCTTT

clone size: NA
V gene: TRBV30
D gene: NA
J gene: TRBJ1-4
CDR3 protein: CAWSKGTGGGELFF
CDR3 DNA: TGTGCCTGGAGTAAAGGGACGGGGGGTGGGGAACTGTTTTTT

clone size: NA
V gene: TRBV11-2
D gene: NA
J gene: TRBJ2-1
CDR3 protein: CASSLTGDEQFF
CDR3 DNA: TGTGCCAGCAGCTTAACCGGTGATGAGCAGTTCTTC

clone size: once
V gene: TRBV19
D gene: NA
J gene: TRBJ1-1
CDR3 protein: CASTPSRPMNTEAFF
CDR3 DNA: TGTGCCAGTACCCCAAGTCGCCCTATGAACACTGAAGCTTTCTTT

clone size: NA
V gene: TRBV6-1
D gene: NA
J gene: TRBJ2-2
CDR3 protein: CASSALDRPNTGELFF
CDR3 DNA: TGTGCCAGCAGTGCTTTAGACAGGCCTAATACCGGGGAGCTGTTTTTT

clone size: NA
V gene: TRBV19
D gene: TRBD1
J gene: TRBJ2-7
CDR3 protein: CASSGQGLKDEQYF
CDR3 DNA: TGTGCCAGTAGCGGACAGGGGTTAAAGGACGAGCAGTACTTC